This note documents a single T cell receptor (beta chain) sequence. This sample was included in a study of chemoradiotherapy in HPV16-positive cancers. CDR1 is SGHDT and CDR2 is YYEEEE in the germline V gene. J lost 0 bases, V lost 4 bases, and 11 bases had no gene match. The CDR3 is 18 residues long. The table came from immunoSEQ multiplex PCR; TCRdb's copy has only in-frame clones and leaves some out. The data show fewer than 9,500 clones, 71% seen once. The sample here was taken from a patient who underwent chemoradiotherapy. The chain uses TRBV5-6 and TRBJ1-3, with TRBD1 matching over 9 bases. This sequence originates from a human donor with HPV-associated anogenital cancer. This CDR3 reads CASSLLTGGHTSGNTIYF. In DNA, the CDR3 is TGTGCCAGCAGCCTACTAACAGGGGGCCACACCTCTGGAAACACCATATATTTT.